Sequencing of this T cell receptor (beta chain) was carried out in a study of blood T cell repertoires in COVID-19. Background on the study: Acute and convalescent COVID-19 samples came from the United States, Italy and Spain. Sample material is recorded as cDNA or gDNA derived from T cells, B-cell-depleted T cells, or PBMCs.

Source study methods: Using reference gene primer amplification, nucleated cell counts were estimated. TCRdb's table, derived via immunoSEQ multiplex PCR, lists solely in-frame clones and lacks some. V and J calls plus clone size are reproduced from that table; the DNA served to infer D and trimming. The repertoire holds approximately 250,000 clones, about 89% seen once, with around 8.8% in the top ten. CDR3 length: 14 amino acids. V lost 7 bases to trimming and J lost 6 bases; unmatched junction nucleotides: 6. Germline CDR1 is SNHLY and CDR2 is FYNNEI. The chain couples TRBV2 to TRBJ1-4, with 9 nucleotides matching TRBD1. Sequencing input: peripheral blood. This clonotype was sampled from a man aged 40-49 years with active or convalescent COVID-19. The CDR3 coding sequence is TGTGCCAGCAATGTACAGGGGGCCGATGAAAAACTGTTTTTT. Its protein product is CASNVQGADEKLFF.